Following are 29 T cell receptor beta chains from one sample sequenced in a study of tumor-infiltrating lymphocytes in primary liver carcinoma. Both blood RNA, taken from unsorted whole blood, and germline DNA were extracted. From around 500 ng of total RNA, TCR beta-specific cDNA was reverse-transcribed using a constant-region primer. Employing slightly modified ARM-PCR, three nested multiplex PCR rounds were run, and these gave rise to the TCR beta libraries. PCR rounds one and two used TRBV1-TRBV30 forward primers with a C-beta reverse primer for about 11 cycles each. A single record per CDR3 protein comes from TCRdb applying MiXCR to the multiplex PCR reads. The data show approximately 320,000 distinct CDR3 sequences, 50% to 75% seen once. Sequenced input: peripheral blood. These receptors were taken from a woman between 25 and 40 years old with primary liver carcinoma and hepatitis B virus infection.

This clonotype showed up just a few times. V and J are TRBV6-5 and TRBJ2-5; TRBD1 agrees at 10 bases. The CDR3 consists of 15 residues. V lost 2 bases, J lost 5 bases, and 5 bases stayed unmatched. Germline-derived CDR1 and CDR2 are MNHEY and SVGAGI. The CDR3, as DNA: TGTGCCAGCAGTTACGCGACAGGGGGCGGGGAGACCCAGTACTTC. It translates to CASSYATGGGETQYF.

This clonotype is a singleton in its sample. Mismatch with germline at one junction end may stem from a read error. The J gene is TRBJ1-6, the V gene TRBV10-2; D unclear. The CDR3 spans 15 residues. Germline values: CDR1 WSHSY, CDR2 SAAADI. CDR3 sequence (DNA): TGCACCAGCAGTGAGTCCAGCTCCTATAATTCACCCCTCCACTTT. Encoded protein: CTSSESSSYNSPLHF.

In its sample, this clonotype was seen many times. The genes are TRBV4-1 and TRBJ2-3, with 11 bases that match TRBD1. Trimming removed 3 bases from V and 3 bases from J; junction bases left unmatched: 11. This CDR3 contains 18 residues. Germline assignment: CDR1 MGHRA and CDR2 YSYEKL. The CDR3 sequence: CASSQVGFGTGGTDTQYF. In DNA, the CDR3 is TGCGCCAGCAGCCAGGTTGGTTTCGGGACAGGGGGAACAGATACGCAGTATTTT.

As for this clonotype: This may be a read error, as it is one base from a much larger clone. The rearrangement links TRBV29-1 to TRBJ1-1; D not resolved. The germline CDR1 and CDR2 sequences are SQVTM and ANQGSEA. This CDR3 has 14 amino acids. CDR3 in amino acids: CSVERGYGRTEVFF. The CDR3 DNA follows: TGCAGCGTTGAACGAGGGTATGGGAGGACTGAAGTTTTCTTT. The entire variable domain, with the rest obtained from reference TRBV29-1 and TRBJ1-1, is as follows: SAVISQKPSRDICQRGTSLTIQCQVDSQVTMMFWYRQQPGQSLTLIATANQGSEATYESGFVIDKFPISRPNLTFSTLTVSNMSPEDSSIYLCSVERGYGRTEVFFGQGTRLTVV.

Details on this clonotype: Given a much more abundant clone one base away, this may be a read error. The V and J genes are TRBV6-1 and TRBJ2-3; 7 bases match TRBD2. This CDR3 is built from 13 residues. Germline CDR1 MNHNS, CDR2 SASEGT. The V segment lost 8 bases and the J segment 4 bases; nucleotides outside the gene matches: 6. CDR3: CASWEGVPDTQYF. The CDR3 coding sequence is TGTGCCAGCTGGGAGGGAGTTCCAGATACGCAGTATTTT.

The chain links TRBV12-3 or TRBV12-4 to TRBJ2-7; D is uncertain. V was trimmed by 7 bases and J by 2 bases, leaving 15 bases between them. The CDR3 covers 14 residues. CDR3 amino acids: CASISTATTYEQYF. CDR3 bases: TGTGCCAGCATTTCTACAGCGACAACCTACGAGCAGTACTTC.

As concerns this clonotype: Possible read error: a much larger clone is one base away. This chain uses TRBV29-1 with TRBJ2-1; weak D call: TRBD2 (6 bases). Germline V gene data show CDR1 as SQVTM and CDR2 as ANQGSEA. This CDR3 contains 13 residues. CDR3 sequence reads: CSVVPSVNNEEFF. The CDR3, as DNA: TGCAGCGTTGTCCCTAGCGTAAACAATGAGGAGTTCTTC.

This clonotype was counted ten times or more. The V call is TRBV4-3, the J call TRBJ1-2; maybe TRBD1 (6 bases). CDR3 length equals 16 residues. V was trimmed by 0 bases and J by 6 bases, leaving 17 bases between them. The germline gives CDR1 LGHNA, CDR2 YSLEER. CDR3 loop: CASSQEVAGARHGYTF. The CDR3 DNA reads as TGCGCCAGCAGCCAAGAAGTAGCAGGGGCGCGACATGGCTACACCTTC.

In its sample, this clonotype was seen a few times. The chain uses TRBV28 and TRBJ2-5; D is possibly TRBD2 (6 bases). This CDR3 has 14 amino acids. Germline V gene data show CDR1 as MDHEN and CDR2 as SYDVKM. V was shortened by 1 base and J by 2 bases, with 8 bases between the two germline ends. CDR3 coding DNA: TGTGCCAGCAGTTTATCCGGGAGTCAAGAGACCCAGTACTTC. Translation gives CASSLSGSQETQYF. Looking up the rest from reference TRBV28 and TRBJ2-5 gives the full variable domain: DVKVTQSSRYLVKRTGEKVFLECVQDMDHENMFWYRQDPGLGLRLIYFSYDVKMKEKGDIPEGYSVSREKKERFSLILESASTNQTSMYLCASSLSGSQETQYFGPGTRLLVL.

Points on this clonotype: The junction departs from germline at one end; a sequencing error may be responsible. This rearrangement joins TRBV11-1 to TRBJ1-3, with no clear D. CDR1 and CDR2 from the germline V gene are SGHAT and FQDESV (reference sequence). The CDR3 is 13 residues long. The CDR3 nucleotides read TGTGCCAGCACCTTATCACCTGGAAACATCATATATTTT. Translated, it gives CASTLSPGNIIYF.

This clonotype was seen a single time. This sequence joins TRBV12-3 or TRBV12-4 and TRBJ2-5; D is uncertain. This CDR3 contains 12 residues. In DNA, the CDR3 is TGTGTCGGCAGCCCCCGGGTTTCGACCCAGTACTTC. This encodes CVGSPRVSTQYF.

This rearrangement joins TRBV18 to TRBJ2-7, with TRBD2 matching 10 bases. V lost 0 bases and J lost 7; bases outside the gene matches: 9. This CDR3 has 16 amino acids. The V gene's germline CDR1 is KGHSH and CDR2 LQKENI. In DNA form, the CDR3 reads TGTGCCAGCTCACCACCTCAGCGGGGGGGAGCCGGGGAGCAGTACTTC. This codes for CASSPPQRGGAGEQYF.

The chain carries TRBV6-1 and TRBJ1-2; possibly TRBD1 for D (5 bases). The germline V gene has CDR1 MNHNS and CDR2 SASEGT. The germline V and J ends were trimmed by 2 bases and 6 bases, with 10 bases remaining between them. The CDR3 is 13 amino acids. CDR3 residues: CASSERWGNGYTF. DNA for the CDR3: TGTGCCAGCAGTGAACGGTGGGGCAATGGCTACACCTTC.

About this clonotype: A much larger clonotype is one base distant, so this may be a read error. The chain has TRBV12-3 or TRBV12-4 and TRBJ2-7; no clear D. The CDR3 covers 14 residues. V was pared by 5 bases and J by 3 bases, with 14 bases between. CDR3 region: CASSPWSSDYEQYF. CDR3 nucleotide sequence: TGTGCCAGCAGTCCCTGGTCATCAGACTACGAGCAGTACTTC.

This clonotype appeared many times. CDR3 residues: CSVEDRPGLTNYGYTF. CDR3 DNA: TGCAGCGTTGAAGATCGGCCAGGGTTGACTAACTATGGCTACACCTTC. The V and J genes are TRBV29-1 and TRBJ1-2, with D maybe TRBD1 (5 bases). CDR1 and CDR2 from the germline V gene are SQVTM and ANQGSEA. The CDR3 length is 16 residues. The V gene lost 0 bases and the J gene lost 0 bases, with 14 bases spanning the gap.

This rearrangement joins TRBV11-2 to TRBJ2-7; D gene ambiguous. V was shortened by 8 bases and J by 0 bases, with 2 bases between the two germline ends. The CDR3 runs 10 residues. The germline CDR1 and CDR2 sequences are SGHAT and FQNNGV. In DNA, the CDR3 is TGTGCCAGCGTCTCCTACGAGCAGTACTTC. Amino acids: CASVSYEQYF.

The V and J genes are TRBV14 and TRBJ2-1; no definite D call. V shed 2 bases and J shed 4 bases, with 12 bases lying between them. This CDR3 spans 15 amino acids. The germline V gene encodes CDR1 SGHDN and CDR2 FVKESK. The CDR3 bases are TGTGCCAGCAGCCAATTGCTAACGGAATACAATGAGCAGTTCTTC. It specifies CASSQLLTEYNEQFF. The whole variable domain, filled in from reference TRBV14 and TRBJ2-1, reads EAGVTQFPSHSVIEKGQTVTLRCDPISGHDNLYWYRRVMGKEIKFLLHFVKESKQDESGMPNNRFLAERTGGTYSTLKVQPAELEDSGVYFCASSQLLTEYNEQFFGPGTRLTVL.

Turning to this clonotype: The germline gene is not matched at one end of the junction; a read error may be the cause. The chain's CDR3 is CASSLGSPLTYEQYF. The CDR3 bases are TGTGCCAGCAGTTTAGGCTCGCCACTTACCTATGAGCAGTACTTC. V is TRBV12-3 or TRBV12-4 and J is TRBJ2-7; the D is unclear. This CDR3 spans 15 amino acids.

Worth noting for this clonotype: Germline is not matched at one junction end, which may reflect a read error. This rearrangement joins TRBV12-3 or TRBV12-4 to TRBJ2-7; TRBD2 matches at 8 bases. The CDR3 runs to 13 residues. The CDR3 region is CANSLAGTYEQYF. The CDR3 region has the DNA TGTGCCAACAGTTTAGCGGGGACCTACGAGCAGTACTTC.

Remarks on this clonotype: Possible read error: a much larger clone is one base away. The CDR3 loop is CASSYTRDSSYKQYF. The DNA for the CDR3 is TGCGCCAGCAGCTACACACGGGACAGCTCCTACAAGCAGTACTTC. The V gene is TRBV4-1, the J gene TRBJ2-7; 7 nucleotides match TRBD1. The CDR3 contains 15 residues. Germline CDR1 is MGHRA and CDR2 is YSYEKL.

In the case of this clonotype: This may be a read error, as it is one base from a much larger clone. The final CDR3 position lacks the conserved phenylalanine or tryptophan, pointing to a likely read error. V usage is TRBV4-1 and J usage is TRBJ2-1; D unclear. Per germline, CDR1 MGHRA and CDR2 YSYEKL. The CDR3 is made up of 15 amino acids. Trimming stripped 0 bases from V and 1 base from J, with 7 bases between. Here the CDR3 DNA reads TGCGCCAGCAGCCAAGATATGGATTCCTACAATGAGCAGTTCTTA. This translates into CASSQDMDSYNEQFL.

Points on this clonotype: The CDR3 does not close with the conserved phenylalanine or tryptophan, likely indicating a read error. The rearrangement joins TRBV11-1 to TRBJ1-1; D gene ambiguous. This CDR3 spans 12 amino acids. The V gene's germline CDR1 is SGHAT and CDR2 FQDESV (reference sequence). V lost 8 bases, J lost 10 bases, and 17 bases lay in between. This CDR3 is CASGSQRVVAFY. CDR3 bases: TGTGCCAGCGGCTCCCAGCGGGTTGTAGCTTTCTAT.

The CDR3 here is CSVVGTEGDTQYF. The CDR3 DNA reads as TGCAGCGTTGTAGGGACAGAGGGTGATACGCAGTATTTT. This chain joins TRBV29-1 and TRBJ2-3; TRBD1 aligns across 7 bases. From germline, CDR1 is SQVTM and CDR2 ANQGSEA. There are 13 residues in the CDR3. The V and J ends lost 4 bases and 6 bases, in that order; junction bases with no gene match: 7.

This sequence joins TRBV12-3 or TRBV12-4 and TRBJ1-2, with D possibly TRBD1 on 5 matching bases. The CDR3 extends over 13 amino acids. The V end was cut by 8 bases, the J end by 4 bases, with 14 bases between. The CDR3 bases are TGTGCCAGCCGTCTCAGGGACCGCTATGGCTACACCTTC. Translated, it gives CASRLRDRYGYTF.

The genes are TRBV11-2 and TRBJ2-2; perhaps TRBD2 as D (6 bases). Germline V CDR1 and CDR2: SGHAT, FQNNGV. The CDR3 length is 14 residues. The V end was cut by 8 bases, the J end by 4 bases, with 14 bases between. The CDR3 DNA is TGTGCCAGCCCTCTCACTAGCAGCACCGGGGAGCTGTTTTTT. The encoded protein is CASPLTSSTGELFF.

This clonotype was observed a handful of times. This sequence joins TRBV6-2 or TRBV6-3 and TRBJ1-6; 10 nucleotides align to TRBD1. The germline V gene encodes CDR1 MNHEY and CDR2 SVGEGT. The CDR3 totals 15 residues. V shed 6 bases, J shed 7 bases, and the junction held 6 bases outside the gene matches. CDR3 in DNA: TGTGCCAGCAGGCCGGGACAGGGGAAGAATTCACCCCTCCACTTT. It codes for CASRPGQGKNSPLHF.

A remark on this clonotype: Germline is not matched at one junction end, which may reflect a read error. The rearrangement joins TRBV6-2 or TRBV6-3 to TRBJ2-1, with 15 bases identical to TRBD2. CDR3 length equals 21 residues. CDR1 MNHEY and CDR2 SVGEGT come from the germline V gene. CDR3 amino acids: CDSSFYSWGTSGRNSYNEQFF. CDR3 nucleotide sequence: TGTGACAGCAGTTTTTATTCATGGGGGACTAGCGGGAGGAACTCCTACAATGAGCAGTTCTTC.

Comment on this clonotype: Sequence at one end of the junction differs from germline and may be a read error. V gene TRBV11-2 combines with J gene TRBJ1-1, with D unresolved. The length of the CDR3 is 16 residues. Germline V gives CDR1 SGHAT, CDR2 FQNNGV. CDR3: CAGSSSGNVWNTEAFF. In DNA, the CDR3 is TGTGCCGGCAGCTCCTCTGGCAATGTCTGGAACACTGAAGCTTTCTTT.

The rearrangement joins TRBV28 to TRBJ1-1; 10 bases match TRBD1. Germline values: CDR1 MDHEN, CDR2 SYDVKM. V shed 5 bases and J 3 bases; nucleotides not matched to a gene: 12. The CDR3 is 17 residues long. CDR3 DNA: TGTGCCAGCAGTACATATGGACAGGGGGAATGGGACACTGAAGCTTTCTTT. This encodes CASSTYGQGEWDTEAFF.